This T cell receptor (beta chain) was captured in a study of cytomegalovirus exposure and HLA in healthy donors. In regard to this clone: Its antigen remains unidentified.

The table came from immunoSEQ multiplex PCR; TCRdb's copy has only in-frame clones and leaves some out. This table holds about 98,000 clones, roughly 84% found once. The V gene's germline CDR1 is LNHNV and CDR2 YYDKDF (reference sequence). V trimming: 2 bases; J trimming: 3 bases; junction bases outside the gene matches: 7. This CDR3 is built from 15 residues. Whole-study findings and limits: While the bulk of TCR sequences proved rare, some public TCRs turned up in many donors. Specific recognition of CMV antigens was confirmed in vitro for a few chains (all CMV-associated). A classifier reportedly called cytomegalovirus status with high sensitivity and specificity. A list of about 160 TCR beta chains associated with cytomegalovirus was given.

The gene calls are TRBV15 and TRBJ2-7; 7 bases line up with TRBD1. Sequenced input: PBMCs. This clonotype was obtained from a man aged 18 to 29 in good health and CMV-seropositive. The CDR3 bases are TGTGCCACCAGCAGATACACCGGGACAGACTACGAGCAGTACTTC. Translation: CATSRYTGTDYEQYF.